The 32 T cell receptor beta chains below were found in one sample sequenced in a study of glioma-infiltrating T cells. Using RNA template, CDR3s of TCR alpha and beta were amplified with iRepertoire arm-PCR. TCRdb used MiXCR to reprocess the multiplex PCR reads, holding one entry per CDR3 protein. The repertoire holds roughly 350,000 distinct CDR3 sequences, with 41% as singletons. What was sequenced was glioma tissue, nonneoplastic brain tissue, or PBMCs (not recorded which). The receptors come from a human donor with low-grade glioma or glioblastoma, undergoing nonglioma brain surgery, or in good health (not recorded which).

This clonotype was counted ten times or more. This chain joins TRBV27 and TRBJ2-7; 11 bases agree with TRBD2. Germline V lookup: CDR1 MNHEY, CDR2 SMNVEV (reference sequence). The length of the CDR3 is 15 residues. Unmatched junction bases numbered 12, after V lost 8 bases and J lost 6 bases. The CDR3 nucleotides are TGTGCCAGCTCCGTACTAGCGGGAGTTAGGGGCGAGCAGTACTTC. As protein: CASSVLAGVRGEQYF.

The V call is TRBV27, the J call TRBJ2-7, with 11 bases lining up with TRBD1. The germline V gene encodes CDR1 MNHEY and CDR2 SMNVEV (reference sequence). The trim removed 6 bases at V and 6 bases at J, leaving 7 bases unmatched. CDR3 size: 14 residues. The CDR3: CASSPDRGHSEQYF. CDR3 coding DNA: TGTGCCAGCAGCCCGGACAGGGGGCATAGCGAGCAGTACTTC.

This clonotype was counted a few times. The chain is built from TRBV28 and TRBJ2-1; possibly TRBD1 for D (5 bases). The CDR3 runs 14 residues. The germline V gene encodes CDR1 MDHEN and CDR2 SYDVKM. Trimming pared 8 bases from V and 5 bases from J, leaving 16 bases between. CDR3 loop: CASSTRVGNNEQFF. CDR3 bases: TGTGCCAGCTCAACCAGGGTGGGTAACAATGAGCAGTTCTTC.

CDR3 sequence: CASSRGLAGGLYF. The CDR3 DNA sequence: TGTGCCAGCAGTCGTGGACTAGCGGGAGGCCTGTACTTC. J is TRBJ2-7 and V is TRBV6-1, with 14 nucleotides matching TRBD2. The trim removed 5 bases at V and 12 bases at J, leaving 6 bases unmatched. Germline CDR1 is MNHNS and CDR2 is SASEGT. The length of the CDR3 is 13 residues.

This clonotype was seen ten or more times. This chain links TRBV20-1 with TRBJ1-6; D is unclear. The ends were cut back, 1 base at V and 6 bases at J, with 10 bases in the middle. The CDR3 runs to 14 residues. The germline V gene has CDR1 DFQATT and CDR2 SNEGSKA (reference sequence). The CDR3: CSARVPGPNSPLHF. The CDR3 DNA reads as TGCAGTGCTAGAGTCCCAGGCCCTAATTCACCCCTCCACTTT.

Details on this clonotype: Because it lacks the conserved phenylalanine or tryptophan at the end, this CDR3 is likely a read error. V usage is TRBV20-1 and J usage is TRBJ1-1; D may be TRBD1 (6 bases). The CDR3 runs to 11 residues. Germline V CDR1 and CDR2: DFQATT, SNEGSKA (reference sequence). This CDR3 reads CREDRNTEAFL. As DNA, the CDR3 is TGCAGAGAGGACAGGAACACTGAAGCTTTCTTA.

The rearrangement joins TRBV19 to TRBJ2-1; 11 bases line up with TRBD2. Germline V CDR1 and CDR2: LNHDA, SQIVND (reference sequence). This CDR3 is 15 amino acids long. V lost 5 bases and J lost 4; bases outside the gene matches: 4. As DNA, the CDR3 is TGTGCCAGTAGTGATAGACTAGCGGGATACAATGAGCAGTTCTTC. Its translation: CASSDRLAGYNEQFF.

The V call is TRBV28, the J call TRBJ2-7; 8 positions match TRBD2. Per the germline V gene, CDR1 is MDHEN and CDR2 is SYDVKM. The CDR3 extends over 14 amino acids. After removal of 6 bases from V and 2 bases from J, the junction contained 6 bases not matched to a gene. CDR3: CASRPLAAPYEQYF. Here the CDR3 DNA reads TGTGCCAGCAGGCCACTAGCGGCCCCCTACGAGCAGTACTTC.

This sequence joins TRBV6-1 and TRBJ2-1; D possibly corresponds to TRBD1 (5 bases). Germline V gene sequence: CDR1 MNHNS, CDR2 SASEGT. V dropped 6 bases and J dropped 4 bases, with 10 bases sitting between them. There are 13 residues in the CDR3. The CDR3 here is CASRRSGYNEQFF. CDR3 sequence (DNA): TGTGCCAGCAGGCGATCAGGGTACAATGAGCAGTTCTTC.

Concerning this clonotype: One end of the junction does not line up with germline, which may come from a read error. The rearrangement uses TRBV7-2 and TRBJ2-1; no reliable D call. The CDR3 is 15 residues long. CDR1 and CDR2 from the germline V gene are SGHTA and FQGNSA. CDR3 nucleotide sequence: TGTGCCAGCAGACCGGACGGTAGCTCCTACAATGAGCAGTTTTTC. It specifies CASRPDGSSYNEQFF. The complete variable domain, with remaining parts taken from reference TRBV7-2 and TRBJ2-1, reads GAGVSQSPSNKVTEKGKDVELRCDPISGHTALYWYRQSLGQGLEFLIYFQGNSAPDKSGLPSDRFSAERTGGSVSTLTIQRTQQEDSAVYLCASRPDGSSYNEQFFGPGTRLTVL.

The chain combines TRBV27 with TRBJ2-7; 8 bases match TRBD1. Looked up from germline, CDR1 is MNHEY and CDR2 is SMNVEV (reference sequence). V was clipped by 5 bases and J by 7 bases; unmatched bases: 13. The CDR3 totals 15 residues. The CDR3 loop reads CASSEDRDGLREQYF. CDR3 sequence (DNA): TGTGCCAGCAGTGAGGACAGGGACGGCCTGCGGGAGCAGTACTTC.

For this clonotype: This may come from a read error, since a much larger clone is one base off. The chain uses TRBV20-1 and TRBJ1-1; D may be TRBD1 (5 bases). CDR1 DFQATT and CDR2 SNEGSKA come from the germline V gene (reference sequence). This CDR3 is 14 amino acids long. CDR3 loop: CGARSRGAYTEAFF. The CDR3 DNA sequence: TGCGGTGCTAGATCAAGGGGCGCCTACACTGAAGCTTTCTTT.

This clonotype was detected ten times or more. The gene calls are TRBV28 and TRBJ1-1; no clear D. The CDR3 totals 14 residues. Germline V CDR1 and CDR2: MDHEN, SYDVKM. V was trimmed by 8 bases and J by 4 bases, leaving 17 bases between them. Here the CDR3 DNA reads TGTGCCAGCGGTCACGGGAGTATGAGCACTGAAGCTTTCTTT. Its translation is CASGHGSMSTEAFF.

Remarks on this clonotype: With a much larger clone just one base away, this may be a read error. The chain uses TRBV28 and TRBJ1-5; TRBD1 might be the D (5 bases). CDR3 size: 13 residues. Between the trimmed V and J ends, which lost 6 bases and 3 bases, there was a span of 9 bases. The germline gives CDR1 MDHEN, CDR2 SYDVKM. The CDR3 here is CASRRGANQPQHF. DNA for the CDR3: TGTGCCAGCAGACGAGGGGCCAATCAGCCCCAGCATTTT.

Comment on this clonotype: This may arise from a read error, as a much more abundant clone is one base away. The DNA for the CDR3 is TGTGCCAGCGGCCGGACTAGCGCCTCCTACGAGCAGTACTTC. Translated, it gives CASGRTSASYEQYF. The rearrangement uses TRBV7-2 and TRBJ2-7, with 9 bases fitting TRBD2. The CDR3 has 14 residues. In germline, CDR1 is SGHTA, CDR2 FQGNSA. The V gene end was trimmed by 8 bases and the J gene end by 0 bases; junction bases not matched to a gene: 5.

The table lists this clonotype with a count of one. The chain joins TRBV19 to TRBJ1-5; D ambiguous. Per the germline V gene, CDR1 is LNHDA and CDR2 is SQIVND (reference sequence). The CDR3 runs 18 residues. The ends were cut back, 0 bases at V and 3 bases at J, with 18 bases in the middle. The CDR3 loop reads CASSIDREGSKSNQPQHF. The CDR3 bases are TGTGCCAGTAGTATAGATCGAGAGGGCAGTAAGTCCAATCAGCCCCAGCATTTT.

The V gene is TRBV28, the J gene TRBJ1-1; D gene uncertain. The CDR3 has 15 residues. V was clipped by 3 bases and J by 9 bases, with 20 bases between them. CDR1 and CDR2 (germline): MDHEN, SYDVKM. In DNA, the CDR3 is TGTGCCAGCAGTTTTCGGTTGACGGTGCGGATTCAAGCTTTCTTT. As protein: CASSFRLTVRIQAFF.

Points on this clonotype: Possible read error: a much larger clone is one base away. The CDR3 sequence is CATSRGRGSGNTIYF. DNA for the CDR3: TGTGCCACCAGCAGAGGCAGGGGCTCTGGAAACACCATATATTTT. The chain links TRBV15 to TRBJ1-3; TRBD1 is a possible D gene (6 bases). The CDR3 length is 15 residues. The germline gives CDR1 LNHNV, CDR2 YYDKDF (reference sequence). Trimming pared 1 base from V and 0 bases from J, leaving 7 bases between.

This chain uses TRBV7-2 with TRBJ1-1; the D is unclear. Trimming stripped 5 bases from V and 1 base from J, with 14 bases between. The CDR3 length is 15 residues. The germline gives CDR1 SGHTA, CDR2 FQGNSA. CDR3 loop: CASSPPGEWNTEAFF. The CDR3 nucleotides read TGTGCCAGCAGCCCTCCTGGAGAGTGGAACACTGAAGCTTTCTTT.

This clonotype was recorded once. A much bigger clone sits one base away, suggesting this may be a read error. The V call is TRBV6-2 or TRBV6-3, the J call TRBJ1-5; TRBD1 matches at 9 bases. Germline values: CDR1 MNHEY, CDR2 SVGEGT. The CDR3 is 14 amino acids. The CDR3: CTSSYGTGYQPQHF. CDR3 in DNA: TGTACCAGCAGTTACGGGACAGGGTATCAGCCCCAGCATTTT.

This clonotype appeared many times. V and J are TRBV7-2 and TRBJ1-2; TRBD1 matches 9 bases. Germline V gene sequence: CDR1 SGHTA, CDR2 FQGNSA. This CDR3 region has 14 residues. V was clipped by 9 bases and J by 8 bases; unmatched bases: 13. Here the CDR3 reads CARADRGRLEGYTF. The DNA of the CDR3 is TGTGCCAGGGCGGACAGGGGACGTCTTGAGGGCTACACCTTC.

Details on this clonotype: A much larger clone differs by one base, so this may be a read error. The chain carries TRBV28 and TRBJ1-2; D remains unclear. The V gene's germline CDR1 is MDHEN and CDR2 SYDVKM. This CDR3 spans 12 amino acids. V was shortened by 5 bases and J by 8 bases, with 12 bases between the two germline ends. CDR3 DNA: TGTGCCAGCAGTATAGAGGGATACGGCTACACCTTC. This gives the protein CASSIEGYGYTF.

Turning to this clonotype: One end of the junction varies from germline; a read error may be responsible. The gene calls are TRBV28 and TRBJ1-1; unclear D gene. The germline V gene has CDR1 MDHEN and CDR2 SYDVKM. CDR3 length equals 13 residues. CDR3 region: CASRAPTSRLALF. The CDR3 DNA reads as TGTGCCAGCAGAGCCCCAACAAGCCGTCTTGCTCTCTTT.

The V and J genes are TRBV27 and TRBJ1-1; 8 bases map to TRBD1. The V gene end was trimmed by 6 bases and the J gene end by 6 bases; junction bases not matched to a gene: 12. The CDR3 has 15 amino acids. CDR1 and CDR2 (germline): MNHEY, SMNVEV (reference sequence). The CDR3 is CASSPWDRWDAEAFF. Here the CDR3 DNA reads TGTGCCAGCAGCCCCTGGGACAGGTGGGACGCTGAAGCTTTCTTT.

This sequence joins TRBV19 and TRBJ1-2, with 7 bases matching TRBD1. CDR3 size: 15 residues. Trimming took 5 bases from V and 4 from J; bases not matched to a gene: 10. Germline lookup yields CDR1 LNHDA and CDR2 SQIVND (reference sequence). CDR3 protein: CASSPRGQILYGYTF. The CDR3 DNA reads TGTGCCAGTAGTCCACGGGGACAGATCCTCTATGGCTACACCTTC.

With regard to this clonotype: A much larger clone sits a single nucleotide away, making a read error possible. The rearrangement links TRBV6-5 to TRBJ2-1; the match to TRBD2 covers 7 bases. Germline CDR1 reads MNHEY; CDR2 reads SVGAGI. The CDR3 loop spans 15 amino acids. The CDR3 region has the DNA TGTGCCAGCAGTTACTCTGCGGGAGACTGGAATGAGCAGCTCTTC. Translating gives CASSYSAGDWNEQLF.

The chain joins TRBV20-1 to TRBJ2-3; 8 bases are a match to TRBD2. Losses at the gene ends were 5 bases for V and 0 bases for J; bases not matched to a gene: 13. Looked up from germline, CDR1 is DFQATT and CDR2 is SNEGSKA (reference sequence). CDR3 length: 17 amino acids. CDR3 DNA: TGCAGTGCTCGCGACATAGGGCGGGAGGTGAGCACAGATACGCAGTATTTT. Its protein is CSARDIGREVSTDTQYF.

Of note for this clonotype: This could be a read error, since a much larger clone is one nucleotide away. No conserved phenylalanine or tryptophan ends this CDR3, so it is likely a read error. The chain carries TRBV6-9 and TRBJ1-2; D unclear. Deletions cut 4 bases from V and 3 bases from J, with 12 bases between. Germline-derived CDR1 and CDR2 are MNHGY and SVAAGI. This CDR3 is 14 amino acids long. This CDR3 reads CASSWIGKDYGYTI. In DNA, the CDR3 is TGTGCCAGCAGTTGGATTGGAAAGGACTATGGCTACACCATC.

Comment on this clonotype: A single base separates this from a much larger clone, so it may be a read error. V is TRBV6-2 or TRBV6-3 and J is TRBJ2-1; 11 nucleotides match TRBD2. V shed 5 bases and J 8 bases; nucleotides not matched to a gene: 11. Germline V gene lookup returns CDR1 MNHEY and CDR2 SVGEGT. The CDR3 extends over 16 amino acids. In DNA form, the CDR3 reads TGTGCCAGCAGTACCCTCACTAGCGGGAGTAGCCATGAGCAGTTCTTC. Its protein is CASSTLTSGSSHEQFF.

This sequence joins TRBV4-2 and TRBJ2-1; 7 nucleotides line up with TRBD2. Per the germline V gene, CDR1 is LGHNA and CDR2 is YNFKEQ. V shed 1 base, J shed 4 bases, and the junction held 16 bases outside the gene matches. The CDR3 is 19 amino acids. The CDR3 reads CASSQANGGSYFGYNEQFF. The CDR3 nucleotides are TGTGCCAGCAGCCAAGCAAACGGCGGGAGTTACTTCGGTTACAATGAGCAGTTCTTC.

The chain employs TRBV24-1 and TRBJ2-5; possibly TRBD2 for D (5 bases). The ends were cut back, 4 bases at V and 2 bases at J, with 13 bases in the middle. Germline CDR1 and CDR2: KGHDR and SFDVKD. The CDR3 is 15 residues long. The CDR3 DNA is TGTGCCACCAGTGACCTGAGGCGCGGGCAAGAGACCCAGTACTTC. This encodes CATSDLRRGQETQYF.

This clonotype was found a few times. The chain uses TRBV7-8 and TRBJ2-3; weak D call: TRBD1 (6 bases). With 1 base removed from V and 5 bases from J, the gap between germline ends came to 13 bases. Germline CDR1 SGHVS, CDR2 FQNEAQ. There are 15 residues in the CDR3. CDR3 DNA sequence: TGTGCCAGCAGCTTAGACGGGACATCCTTAGATACGCAGTATTTT. Translating it yields CASSLDGTSLDTQYF.